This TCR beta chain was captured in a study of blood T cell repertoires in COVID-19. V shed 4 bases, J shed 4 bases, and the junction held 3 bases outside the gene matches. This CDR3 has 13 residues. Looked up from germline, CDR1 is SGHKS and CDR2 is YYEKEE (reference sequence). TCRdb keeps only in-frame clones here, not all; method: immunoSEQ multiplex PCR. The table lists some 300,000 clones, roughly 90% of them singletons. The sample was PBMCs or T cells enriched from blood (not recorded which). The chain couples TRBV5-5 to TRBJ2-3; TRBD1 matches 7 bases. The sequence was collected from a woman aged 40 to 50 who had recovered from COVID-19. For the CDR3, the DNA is TGTGCCAGCAGCCGGACAGGACCAGATACGCAGTATTTT. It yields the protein CASSRTGPDTQYF.